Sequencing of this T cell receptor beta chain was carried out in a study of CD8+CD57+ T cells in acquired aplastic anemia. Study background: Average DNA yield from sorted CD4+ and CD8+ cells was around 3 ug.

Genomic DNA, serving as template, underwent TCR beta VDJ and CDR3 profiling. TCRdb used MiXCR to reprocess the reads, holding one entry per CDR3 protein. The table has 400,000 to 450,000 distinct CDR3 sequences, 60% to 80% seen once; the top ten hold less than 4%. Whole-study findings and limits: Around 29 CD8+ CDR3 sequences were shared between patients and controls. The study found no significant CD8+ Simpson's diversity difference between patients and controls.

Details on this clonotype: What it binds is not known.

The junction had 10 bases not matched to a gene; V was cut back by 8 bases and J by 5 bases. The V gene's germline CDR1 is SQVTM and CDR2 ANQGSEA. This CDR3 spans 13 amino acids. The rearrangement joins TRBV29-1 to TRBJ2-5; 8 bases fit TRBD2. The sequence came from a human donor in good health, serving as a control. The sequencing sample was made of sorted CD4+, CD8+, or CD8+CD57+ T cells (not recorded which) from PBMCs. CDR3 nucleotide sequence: TGCAGCAGTTTTGGGGCTAGCGGGGAGACCCAGTACTTC. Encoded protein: CSSFGASGETQYF.